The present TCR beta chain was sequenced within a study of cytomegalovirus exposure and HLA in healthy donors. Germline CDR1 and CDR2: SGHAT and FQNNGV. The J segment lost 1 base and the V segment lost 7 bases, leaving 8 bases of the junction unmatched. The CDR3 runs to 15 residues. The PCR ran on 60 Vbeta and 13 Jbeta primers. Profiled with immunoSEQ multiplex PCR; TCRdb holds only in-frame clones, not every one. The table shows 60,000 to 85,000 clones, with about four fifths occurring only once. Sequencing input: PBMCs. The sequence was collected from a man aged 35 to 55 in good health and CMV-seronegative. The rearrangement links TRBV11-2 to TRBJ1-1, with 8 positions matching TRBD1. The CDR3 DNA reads TGTGCCAGCACTATTGACAGGGGTGGGAACACTGAAGCTTTCTTT. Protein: CASTIDRGGNTEAFF. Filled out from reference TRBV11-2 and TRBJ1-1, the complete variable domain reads EAGVAQSPRYKIIEKRQSVAFWCNPISGHATLYWYQQILGQGPKLLIQFQNNGVVDDSQLPKDRFSAERLKGVDSTLKIQPAKLEDSAVYLCASTIDRGGNTEAFFGQGTRLTVV.